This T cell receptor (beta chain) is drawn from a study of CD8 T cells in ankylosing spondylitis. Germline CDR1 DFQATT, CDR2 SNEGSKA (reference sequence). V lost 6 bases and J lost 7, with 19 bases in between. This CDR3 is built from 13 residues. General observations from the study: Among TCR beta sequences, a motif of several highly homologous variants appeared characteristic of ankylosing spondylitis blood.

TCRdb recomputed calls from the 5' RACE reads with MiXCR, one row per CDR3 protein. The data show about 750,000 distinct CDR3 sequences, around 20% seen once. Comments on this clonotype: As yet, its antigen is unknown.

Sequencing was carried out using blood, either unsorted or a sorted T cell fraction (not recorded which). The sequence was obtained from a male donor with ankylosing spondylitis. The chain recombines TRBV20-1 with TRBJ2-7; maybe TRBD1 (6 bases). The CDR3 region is CSARTEERWEQYF. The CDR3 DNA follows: TGCAGTGCCCGGACAGAAGAAAGGTGGGAGCAGTACTTC.